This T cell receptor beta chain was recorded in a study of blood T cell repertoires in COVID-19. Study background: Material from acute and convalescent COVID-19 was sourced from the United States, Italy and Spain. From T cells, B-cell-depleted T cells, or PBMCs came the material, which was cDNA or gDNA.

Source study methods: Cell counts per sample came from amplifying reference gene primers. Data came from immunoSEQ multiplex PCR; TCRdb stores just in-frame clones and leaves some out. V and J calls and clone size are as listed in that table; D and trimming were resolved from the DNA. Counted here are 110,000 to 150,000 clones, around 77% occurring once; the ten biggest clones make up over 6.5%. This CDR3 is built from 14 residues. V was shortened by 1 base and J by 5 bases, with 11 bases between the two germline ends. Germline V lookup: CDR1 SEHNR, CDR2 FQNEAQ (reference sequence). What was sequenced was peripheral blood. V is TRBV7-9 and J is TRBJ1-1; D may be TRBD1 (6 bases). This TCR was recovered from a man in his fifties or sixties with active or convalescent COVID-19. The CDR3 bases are TGTGCCAGCAGCTTAGGCAGGGGTCTAACTGAAGCTTTCTTT. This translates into CASSLGRGLTEAFF.